Listed below are T cell receptor beta chains from one sample, sequenced in a study of identical twins. TCRdb reprocessed the 5' RACE reads with MiXCR, giving one entry per CDR3 protein. The table has some 760,000 distinct CDR3 sequences, roughly 18% seen once. A further study also used this sample, focusing on T cells expressing NK-cell markers.

Material: PBMCs. These receptors were taken from a woman aged 18 to 35 in good health. Each CDR3 is given with its conserved first and last residue. Each record gives: J gene, V gene, CDR3 length, D gene, clone size, CDR3 DNA, CDR3 protein. A D gene is named only where the DNA matches it firmly. Expanded clones are given a class, and other clones once, few, many or no size at all.

TRBJ2-1 TRBV20-1 14 TRBD2 - TGCAGTGCTAGAGTCGCGGGAGGGAACAATGAGCAGTTCTTC CSARVAGGNNEQFF
TRBJ1-5 TRBV12-3/TRBV12-4 12 - many TGTGCCAGCAGTTTACCTGGTCAGCCCCAGCATTTT CASSLPGQPQHF
TRBJ1-2 TRBV12-3/TRBV12-4 13 - few TGTGCCACCATCAACAGGGACCCCTGGGGCTACACCTTC CATINRDPWGYTF
TRBJ2-5 TRBV20-1 13 - few TGCAGTGCTAGAGATCTCGGGCCAGAGACCCAGTACTTC CSARDLGPETQYF
TRBJ2-5 TRBV20-1 17 TRBD2 - TGCTGTGCCCGACCGGGGAGGACTAGCGGGCTCCAAGAGACCCAGTACTTC CCARPGRTSGLQETQYF
TRBJ2-7 TRBV10-3 12 - few TGTGCCATCAGTGAGAGGGACCATGAGCAGTACTTC CAISERDHEQYF
TRBJ1-2 TRBV5-6 13 - many TGTGCCAGCGGACCATACCGGACCGGTGGCTACACCTTC CASGPYRTGGYTF
TRBJ1-1 TRBV7-9 13 - many TGTGCCAGCAGTACAGGGTATGGCACTGAAGCTTTCTTT CASSTGYGTEAFF
TRBJ1-2 TRBV7-3 15 TRBD1 - TGTGCCAGCAGCTTGTCTCCCGGGACAGGGAATGGCTACACCTTC CASSLSPGTGNGYTF
TRBJ2-7 TRBV7-8 12 - few TGTGCCAGCAGCCTAGACGGCCACGAGCAGTACTTC CASSLDGHEQYF
TRBJ1-1 TRBV20-1 13 - - TGCATCGCGCGTCCGAGGGCGGGGGCTGAAGCTTTCTTT CIARPRAGAEAFF
TRBJ2-1 TRBV20-1 13 - - TGCAGTGCTAGGGAGCTGCTGAACAATGAGCAGTTCTTC CSARELLNNEQFF
TRBJ1-6 TRBV2 14 TRBD1 - TGTGCCAGCAGACTGGACAGGCAGGGATCACCCCTCCACTTT CASRLDRQGSPLHF
TRBJ2-1 TRBV19 16 - few TGTGCCAGTAGTATATCCAGCGGTTTAGCCTACAATGAGCAGTTCTTC CASSISSGLAYNEQFF
TRBJ1-2 TRBV7-9 12 - many TGTGCCAGCAGCTTAGCAGGGGATGGCTACACCTTC CASSLAGDGYTF
TRBJ2-2 TRBV12-3/TRBV12-4 14 - few TGTGCCAGCAGTTTTAAGGGGGGAGGCGGGGAGCTGTTTTTT CASSFKGGGGELFF
TRBJ2-5 TRBV5-1 16 TRBD2 once TGCGCCAGCAGCTGGAATCTAGCGGGAGGGCAAGAGACCCAGTACTTC CASSWNLAGGQETQYF
TRBJ2-1 TRBV7-6 16 - - TGTGCCAGCAGCGACGGACAGCCACTTATGTACAATGAGCAGTTCTTC CASSDGQPLMYNEQFF
TRBJ2-3 TRBV5-6 15 - few TGTGCCAGCAGCCAAGTCGGGACTTACACAGATACGCAGTATTTT CASSQVGTYTDTQYF
TRBJ1-5 TRBV6-6 13 - - TGTGCCAGCAGTTACAGTACAAATCAGCCCCAGCATTTT CASSYSTNQPQHF
TRBJ2-5 TRBV4-3 15 - few TGCGCCAGCAGCCAAGATGGCAGGGTCTGGGAGACCCAGTACTTC CASSQDGRVWETQYF
TRBJ2-2 TRBV11-2 19 - once TGTGCCAGCAGCTTACCCCAGGGGCCGGGAGTTCAGAACACCGGGGAGCTGTTTTTT CASSLPQGPGVQNTGELFF
TRBJ2-1 TRBV21-1 16 - few TGTGCCAGCAGGGGGCAGGGAAGCGGTGGGCACAATGAGCAGTTCTTC CASRGQGSGGHNEQFF
TRBJ2-3 TRBV5-4 16 - - TGTGCCAGCTCCGGTGGAGGGGGCGATGGCACAGATACGCAGTATTTT CASSGGGGDGTDTQYF
TRBJ1-1 TRBV6-1 15 TRBD1 many TGTGCCAGCAGTGCCTTGACAGGGGGCGGAACTGAAGCTTTCTTT CASSALTGGGTEAFF
TRBJ1-1 TRBV18 14 - - TGTGCCAGCTCAGTGACCCTGCTGGACACTGAAGCTTTCTTT CASSVTLLDTEAFF
TRBJ2-5 TRBV11-2 16 - - TGTGCCAGCAGCTTAGACGAGTTCCCGTACCAAGAGACCCAGTACTTC CASSLDEFPYQETQYF
TRBJ2-3 TRBV6-2/TRBV6-3 15 - once TGTGCCAGCAGGCAAACGGCGTTTAGCACAGATACGCAGTATTTT CASRQTAFSTDTQYF
TRBJ2-5 TRBV4-3 13 - few TGCGCCAGCAGCCACAAACCCCGAGAGACCCAGTACTTC CASSHKPRETQYF
TRBJ2-2 TRBV30 16 TRBD2 few TGTGCCTGGAGGGGAACTAGCGGTACGAACACCGGGGAGCTGTTTTTT CAWRGTSGTNTGELFF
TRBJ1-5 TRBV6-1 16 - few TGTGCCAGCAGTGGTGGGACGCTCCTTAGCAATCAGCCCCAGCATTTT CASSGGTLLSNQPQHF
TRBJ2-3 TRBV7-2 17 - few TGTGCCAGCAGCTTAGGGGTAATAGCGGCTAGCACAGATACGCAGTATTTT CASSLGVIAASTDTQYF
TRBJ2-1 TRBV6-1 13 - few TGTGCCAGCAGTACAGACACAGGGTACAAGCAGTTCTTC CASSTDTGYKQFF